The next 8 T cell receptor beta chains were all read from a single sample in a study of cytomegalovirus exposure and HLA in healthy donors. Primers: 60 Vbeta forward and 13 Jbeta reverse. Assay used: immunoSEQ multiplex PCR; TCRdb lists only in-frame clones, some missing. The profile covers 80,000 or so clones, with 60% to 70% appearing a single time and approximately 5.4% taken by the ten largest. Sequencing was done on a sample of PBMCs. The source is a man under 40 in good health and CMV-seropositive.

This clone was detected only once. V is TRBV29-1 and J is TRBJ1-2; unclear D gene. The germline gives CDR1 SQVTM, CDR2 ANQGSEA. V lost 8 bases and J 1 base, leaving 17 bases between the germline ends. The length of the CDR3 is 14 residues. The CDR3 is CSSSPTDRNYGYTF. The CDR3 bases are TGCAGCTCCTCACCCACAGACCGTAACTATGGCTACACCTTC.

V gene TRBV7-2 combines with J gene TRBJ1-4; 11 bases map to TRBD1. With V trimmed by 5 bases and J by 7 bases, 3 bases remained unmatched. Germline-derived CDR1 and CDR2 are SGHTA and FQGNSA. This CDR3 spans 14 amino acids. This CDR3 reads CASSLGQGGEKLFF. CDR3 bases: TGTGCCAGCAGCCTGGGACAGGGGGGTGAAAAACTGTTTTTT.

The V and J genes are TRBV6-5 and TRBJ1-2; tentative D call: TRBD1 (6 bases). This CDR3 is 12 amino acids long. Germline V gene data show CDR1 as MNHEY and CDR2 as SVGAGI. Trimming removed 6 bases from V and 4 bases from J, with 9 bases in between. CDR3 nucleotide sequence: TGTGCCAGCAGCGACAGGATCTATGGCTACACCTTC. It encodes CASSDRIYGYTF.

This chain links TRBV7-9 with TRBJ2-5; no firm D call. Trimming took 4 bases from V and 2 from J, leaving 14 bases between them. The CDR3 loop spans 15 amino acids. Germline assignment: CDR1 SEHNR and CDR2 FQNEAQ (reference sequence). The CDR3 spells CASSSTDVRQETQYF. DNA of the CDR3: TGTGCCAGCAGCTCCACTGATGTCCGGCAAGAGACCCAGTACTTC.

This clone was counted a single time. The V gene is TRBV19, the J gene TRBJ1-3; D unresolved. Germline loops: CDR1 LNHDA, CDR2 SQIVND (reference sequence). The CDR3 totals 16 residues. V was trimmed by 3 bases and J by 1 base, leaving 13 bases between them. Written as DNA, the CDR3 is TGTGCCAGTAGTATTGCCGGGAGGGTATCTGGAAACACCATATATTTT. It specifies CASSIAGRVSGNTIYF.

The chain couples TRBV29-1 to TRBJ2-4; the match to TRBD1 covers 7 bases. Germline V CDR1 and CDR2: SQVTM, ANQGSEA. This CDR3 is built from 13 residues. With V trimmed by 7 bases and J by 5 bases, 8 bases remained unmatched. CDR3 amino acids: CSARQGGENIQYF. CDR3 nucleotide sequence: TGCAGCGCCCGACAGGGCGGAGAAAACATTCAGTACTTC.

The genes are TRBV5-4 and TRBJ2-5, with 8 bases lining up with TRBD2. CDR1 and CDR2 from the germline V gene are SGHNT and YYREEE (reference sequence). The CDR3 is 15 amino acids. V gave up 4 bases and J gave up 5 bases; unmatched junction bases: 10. The CDR3 DNA follows: TGTGCCAGCAGCGTGCGGGGGGCCACAGGGGAGACCCAGTACTTC. This sequence encodes CASSVRGATGETQYF.

Notes on this clone: One end of the junction does not line up with germline, which may come from a read error. This rearrangement joins TRBV4-3 to TRBJ2-2; TRBD1 matches at 8 bases. Germline CDR1 LGHNA, CDR2 YSLEER. This CDR3 is built from 15 residues. CDR3 protein: CAGSRLRGQSGELFF. The CDR3 coding sequence is TGCGCCGGCAGCCGGCTCAGGGGGCAATCCGGGGAGCTGTTTTTT.